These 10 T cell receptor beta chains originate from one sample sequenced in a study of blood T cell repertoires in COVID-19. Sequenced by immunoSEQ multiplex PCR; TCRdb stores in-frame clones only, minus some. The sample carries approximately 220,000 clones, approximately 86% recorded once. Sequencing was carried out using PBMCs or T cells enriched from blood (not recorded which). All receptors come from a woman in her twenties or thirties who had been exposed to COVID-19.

CDR3 residues: CASGARGRNYGYTF. Here the CDR3 DNA reads TGTGCCAGCGGAGCCAGGGGGCGAAACTATGGCTACACCTTC. V gene TRBV27 combines with J gene TRBJ1-2; 8 nucleotides agree with TRBD1. J gave up 2 bases and V 8 bases, and 7 bases lay outside the gene matches. This CDR3 comprises 14 residues. In germline, CDR1 is MNHEY, CDR2 SMNVEV (reference sequence).

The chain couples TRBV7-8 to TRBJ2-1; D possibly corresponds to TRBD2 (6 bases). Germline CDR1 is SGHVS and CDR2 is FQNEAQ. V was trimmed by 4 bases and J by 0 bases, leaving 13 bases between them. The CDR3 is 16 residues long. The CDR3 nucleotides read TGTGCCAGCAGCTCGCCGGGACTGTACTCCTACAATGAGCAGTTCTTC. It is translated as CASSSPGLYSYNEQFF. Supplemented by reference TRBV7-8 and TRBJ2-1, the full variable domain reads GAGVSQSPRYKVAKRGQDVALRCDPISGHVSLFWYQQALGQGPEFLTYFQNEAQLDKSGLPSDRFFAERPEGSVSTLKIQRTQQEDSAVYLCASSSPGLYSYNEQFFGPGTRLTVL.

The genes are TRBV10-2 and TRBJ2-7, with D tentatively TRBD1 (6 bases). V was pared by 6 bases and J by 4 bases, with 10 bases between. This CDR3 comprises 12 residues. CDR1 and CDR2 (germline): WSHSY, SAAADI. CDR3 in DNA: TGCGCCAGCAGAGAGCAGGGGTACGAGCAGTACTTC. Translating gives CASREQGYEQYF.

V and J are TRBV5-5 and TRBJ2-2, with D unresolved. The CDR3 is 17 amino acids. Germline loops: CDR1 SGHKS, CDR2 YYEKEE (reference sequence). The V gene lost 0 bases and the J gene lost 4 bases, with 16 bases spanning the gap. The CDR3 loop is CASSLEGGAILTGELFF. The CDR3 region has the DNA TGTGCCAGCAGCTTGGAAGGCGGTGCCATTCTCACCGGGGAGCTGTTTTTT.

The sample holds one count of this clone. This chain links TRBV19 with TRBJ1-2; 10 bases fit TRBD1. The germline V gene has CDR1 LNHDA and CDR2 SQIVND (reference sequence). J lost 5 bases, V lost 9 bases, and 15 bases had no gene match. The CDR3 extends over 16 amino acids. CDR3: CASRADGQGVGYGYTF. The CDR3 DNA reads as TGTGCCAGCCGAGCCGATGGACAGGGGGTTGGGTATGGCTACACCTTC.

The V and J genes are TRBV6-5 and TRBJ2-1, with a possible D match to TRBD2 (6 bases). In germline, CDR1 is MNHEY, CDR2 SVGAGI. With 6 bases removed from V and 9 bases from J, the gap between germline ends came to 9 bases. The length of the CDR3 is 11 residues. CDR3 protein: CASSHGGEQFF. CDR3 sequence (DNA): TGTGCCAGCAGCCACGGGGGTGAGCAGTTCTTC.

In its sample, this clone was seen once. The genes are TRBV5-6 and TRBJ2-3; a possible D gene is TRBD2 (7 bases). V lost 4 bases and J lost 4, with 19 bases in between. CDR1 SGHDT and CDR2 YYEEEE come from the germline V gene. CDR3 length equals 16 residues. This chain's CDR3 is CASSPRRGAVSDTQYF. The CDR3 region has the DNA TGTGCCAGCAGCCCTCGTCGGGGGGCAGTCTCAGATACGCAGTATTTT.

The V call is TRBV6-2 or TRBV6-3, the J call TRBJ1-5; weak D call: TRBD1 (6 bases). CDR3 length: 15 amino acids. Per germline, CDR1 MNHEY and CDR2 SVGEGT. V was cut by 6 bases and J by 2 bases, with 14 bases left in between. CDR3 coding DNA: TGTGCCAGCAGCCCCAGGGGAAGGGGCAATCAGCCCCAGCATTTT. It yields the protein CASSPRGRGNQPQHF.

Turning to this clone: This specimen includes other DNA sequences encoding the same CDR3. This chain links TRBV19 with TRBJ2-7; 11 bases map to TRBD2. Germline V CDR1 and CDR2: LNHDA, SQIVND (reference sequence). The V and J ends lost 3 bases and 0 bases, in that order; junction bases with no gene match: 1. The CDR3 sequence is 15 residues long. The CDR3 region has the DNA TGTGCCAGTAGTATTGGACTAGCGGGCTCCTACGAGCAGTACTTC. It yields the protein CASSIGLAGSYEQYF.

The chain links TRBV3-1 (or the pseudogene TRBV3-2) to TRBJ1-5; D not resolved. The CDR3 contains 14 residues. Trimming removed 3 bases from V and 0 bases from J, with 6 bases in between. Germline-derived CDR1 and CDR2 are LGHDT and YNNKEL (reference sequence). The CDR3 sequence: CASSHLYSNQPQHF. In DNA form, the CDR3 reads TGTGCCAGCAGCCACCTGTATAGCAATCAGCCCCAGCATTTT.